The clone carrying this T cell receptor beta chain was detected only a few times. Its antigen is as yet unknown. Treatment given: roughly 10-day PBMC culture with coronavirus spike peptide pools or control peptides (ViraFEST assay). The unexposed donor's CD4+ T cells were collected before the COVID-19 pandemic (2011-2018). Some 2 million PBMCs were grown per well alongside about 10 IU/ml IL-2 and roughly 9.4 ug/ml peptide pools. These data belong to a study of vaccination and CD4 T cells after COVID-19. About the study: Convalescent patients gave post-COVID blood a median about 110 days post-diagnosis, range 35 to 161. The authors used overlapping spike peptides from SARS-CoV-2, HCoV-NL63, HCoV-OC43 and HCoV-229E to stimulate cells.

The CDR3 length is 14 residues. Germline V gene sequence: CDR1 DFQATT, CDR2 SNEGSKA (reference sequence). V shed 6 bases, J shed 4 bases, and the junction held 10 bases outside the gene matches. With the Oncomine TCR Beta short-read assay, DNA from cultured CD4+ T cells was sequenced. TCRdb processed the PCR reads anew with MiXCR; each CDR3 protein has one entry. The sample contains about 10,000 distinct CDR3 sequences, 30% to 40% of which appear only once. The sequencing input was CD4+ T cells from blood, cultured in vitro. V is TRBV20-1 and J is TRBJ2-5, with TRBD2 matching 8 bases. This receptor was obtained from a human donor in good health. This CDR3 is CSAKSWTSLETQYF. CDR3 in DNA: TGCAGTGCCAAGAGTTGGACTAGCTTAGAGACCCAGTACTTC.